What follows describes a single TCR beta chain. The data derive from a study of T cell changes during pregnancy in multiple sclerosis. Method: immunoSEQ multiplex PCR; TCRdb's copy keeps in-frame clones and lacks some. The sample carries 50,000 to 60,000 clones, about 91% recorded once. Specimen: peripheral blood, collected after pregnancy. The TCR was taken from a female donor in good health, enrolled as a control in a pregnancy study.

CDR3 amino acids: CASGTGQSPLHF. The CDR3 DNA follows: TGTGCCAGTGGGACAGGTCAATCACCCCTCCACTTT. The J gene is TRBJ1-6, the V gene TRBV2; 8 nucleotides align to TRBD1. The V gene end was trimmed by 9 bases and the J gene end by 10 bases; junction bases not matched to a gene: 5. The germline V gene has CDR1 SNHLY and CDR2 FYNNEI. The CDR3 runs 12 residues. The entire variable domain, with the rest obtained from reference TRBV2 and TRBJ1-6, is as follows: EPEVTQTPSHQVTQMGQEVILRCVPISNHLYFYWYRQILGQKVEFLVSFYNNEISEKSEIFDDQFSVERPDGSNFTLKIRSTKLEDSAMYFCASGTGQSPLHFGNGTRLTVT.